A selection of T cell receptor beta chains follows, all from one sample in a study of blood T cell repertoires in COVID-19. Method: immunoSEQ multiplex PCR; TCRdb's copy keeps in-frame clones and lacks some. The sample lists 170,000 or so clones; roughly 87% were seen once. The sequencing sample was made of PBMCs or T cells enriched from blood (not recorded which). These receptors all come from a woman between 45 and 60 years old who had recovered from COVID-19. CDR3s include the opening cysteine and the closing phenylalanine or tryptophan. D genes are given only for firm matches. The listing skips clone size in some rows; elsewhere it reads once, few, many or a size class.

V gene	J gene	clone size	D gene	CDR3 DNA	CDR3 protein
TRBV10-3	TRBJ2-7	.	TRBD1	TGTGCCATCAGGAAGGGACAGGGTAAGGACGAGCAGTACTTC	CAIRKGQGKDEQYF
TRBV7-9	TRBJ1-6	.	.	TGTGCCAGCAGCTTAAGCGGGGCAGGGGCACTCTCACCCCTCCACTTT	CASSLSGAGALSPLHF
TRBV9	TRBJ2-3	.	TRBD1	TGTGCCAGCAGCCCGGGACAGGGGCGAGATACGCAGTATTTT	CASSPGQGRDTQYF
TRBV14	TRBJ1-2	.	.	TGTGCCAGCAGCTCCGACAGATTCTATGGCTACACCTTC	CASSSDRFYGYTF
TRBV5-4	TRBJ1-6	.	.	TGTGCCAGCAGCTTGTTTGTAGATTCACCCCTCCACTTT	CASSLFVDSPLHF
TRBV28	TRBJ2-7	.	TRBD2	TGTGCCAGCAGTTTTGCACTAGCGGGCTACGAGCAGTACTTC	CASSFALAGYEQYF
TRBV28	TRBJ2-1	.	TRBD2	TGTGCCAGCAGTCCGAGCGGGATGACCTACAATGAGCAGTTCTTC	CASSPSGMTYNEQFF
TRBV5-4	TRBJ2-1	.	.	TGTGCCAGCAGCGCCCGAGGTAGCGGAAGTCCCAATGAGCAGTTCTTC	CASSARGSGSPNEQFF
TRBV2	TRBJ2-1	.	.	TGTGCCAGCAGTGAAGCGGCATCCCCCTACAATGAGCAGTTCTTC	CASSEAASPYNEQFF
TRBV27	TRBJ1-3	once	TRBD1	TGTGCCAGCAGTTTAACCCTACAGGGGGCAAGGGGAAACACCATATATTTT	CASSLTLQGARGNTIYF
TRBV5-4	TRBJ2-2	.	TRBD2	TGTGCCAGCAGCCCCCCTCGCCGGGAGGACGGGGAGCTGTTTTTT	CASSPPRREDGELFF
TRBV15	TRBJ1-5	.	.	TGTGCCACCAGTATGAGCAATCAGCCCCAGCATTTT	CATSMSNQPQHF
TRBV6-4	TRBJ2-1	.	TRBD2	TGTGCCAGCAGTGAGGGGACAGCGGGAGGCAATGAGCAGTTCTTC	CASSEGTAGGNEQFF
TRBV3-1/TRBV3-2	TRBJ2-7	.	.	TGTGCCAGCAGCCAAGCTGTGGCCGAGCAGTACTTC	CASSQAVAEQYF
TRBV7-9	TRBJ2-1	few	.	TGTGCCAGCAGCTTAGTCGGCAGACTCAATGAGCAGTTCTTC	CASSLVGRLNEQFF
TRBV11-1	TRBJ1-1	few	.	TGTGCCAGCAGCTTGGACAGGAACACTGAAGCTTTCTTT	CASSLDRNTEAFF
TRBV4-2	TRBJ2-1	.	TRBD2	TGTGCCAGCAGCCAAGATAAAGCGGGAGCACACAATGAGCAGTTCTTC	CASSQDKAGAHNEQFF
TRBV20-1	TRBJ2-1	.	.	TGCAGTGCTAGTCAACACTCCCATGGGAGCTACAATGAGCAGTTCTTC	CSASQHSHGSYNEQFF
TRBV30	TRBJ2-1	.	.	TGTGCCTCCCTTTATACGGGTCATTCCTACAATGAGCAGTTCTTC	CASLYTGHSYNEQFF
TRBV13	TRBJ2-5	once	.	TGTGCCAGCAGCTTAGGACGGCGGCCCCAAGAGACCCAGTACTTC	CASSLGRRPQETQYF
TRBV27	TRBJ1-5	.	TRBD1	TGTGCCAGCAGTTCCGGGACAGGTACTCTGGGGAAGCATTTT	CASSSGTGTLGKHF
TRBV30	TRBJ2-1	few	TRBD2	TGTGCCTGGAGGAGGAGTGGCGGGAGCTCCTACAATGAGCAGTTCTTC	CAWRRSGGSSYNEQFF
TRBV11-2	TRBJ2-5	.	.	TGTGCCAGCAGCCGGGTATACCAAGAGACCCAGTACTTC	CASSRVYQETQYF
TRBV2	TRBJ1-3	.	TRBD1	TGTGCCATCACCTCGACAGGGGGAAACACCATATATTTT	CAITSTGGNTIYF
TRBV2	TRBJ1-3	.	.	TGTGCCAGCAGTGAAACAGCGGCTAACTCTGGAAACACCATATATTTT	CASSETAANSGNTIYF
TRBV11-3	TRBJ1-1	.	TRBD1	TGTGCCAGCAGCTGGACAGGGAACACTGAAGCTTTCTTT	CASSWTGNTEAFF
TRBV28	TRBJ2-7	.	TRBD1	TGTGCCAGCAGTACCCAGACAGGGGGCGTAAGCTCCTACGAGCAGTACTTC	CASSTQTGGVSSYEQYF
TRBV10-3	TRBJ1-4	.	.	TGTGCCATCAGTGAGTCAGGGGCTAATGAAAAACTGTTTTTT	CAISESGANEKLFF
TRBV7-8	TRBJ1-2	.	.	TGTGCCAGCAGCTTAGGACTTCCGATCGCGGGGTTCTATGGCTACACCTTC	CASSLGLPIAGFYGYTF
TRBV9	TRBJ1-3	.	TRBD1	TGTGCCAGCAGCGGCGGGGACCTCAGGGGGAGAAACACCATATATTTT	CASSGGDLRGRNTIYF
TRBV25-1	TRBJ2-5	once	TRBD1	TGTGCCAGCAGTGCGCCGAGGACAGGGGGCAGGGAGACCCAGTACTTC	CASSAPRTGGRETQYF
TRBV12-3/TRBV12-4	TRBJ2-7	.	TRBD2	TGTGCCAGCGGGACTAGCCCCTCCTACGAGCAGTACTTC	CASGTSPSYEQYF
TRBV5-1	TRBJ2-1	.	.	TGCGCCAGCAGCTCGGGTTCCGGGGGTCCCTACAATGAGCAGTTCTTC	CASSSGSGGPYNEQFF
TRBV27	TRBJ2-5	.	TRBD2	TGTGCCAGCAGTCAAACCCCCCCGCTAGCGGGACAAGAGACCCAGTACTTC	CASSQTPPLAGQETQYF
TRBV7-8	TRBJ2-7	few	.	TGTGCCAGCAGCTTGAAGGGAGGGACACCATCCTACGAGCAGTACTTC	CASSLKGGTPSYEQYF
TRBV28	TRBJ1-4	.	.	TGTGCCAGCAGTTTCGGGACAACAACTAATGAAAAACTGTTTTTT	CASSFGTTTNEKLFF
TRBV29-1	TRBJ2-6	.	.	TGCAGCGTTGAGCAGATCTCTGGGGCCAACGTCCTGACTTTC	CSVEQISGANVLTF
TRBV9	TRBJ1-1	.	TRBD1	TGTGCCAGCAGCCTAGGACAGGGTTTAGGGACTGAAGCTTTCTTT	CASSLGQGLGTEAFF
TRBV28	TRBJ1-6	.	.	TGTGCCAGCAGTACAGGGAAGTCACCCCTCCACTTT	CASSTGKSPLHF
TRBV4-1	TRBJ1-5	.	.	TGCGCCAGCAGCCAAGTTGGGGGGATTTTTGGGAATCAGCCCCAGCATTTT	CASSQVGGIFGNQPQHF
TRBV6-5	TRBJ1-1	.	TRBD1	TGTGCCAGCAGCCCCGGGACAGGGGTCACTGAAGCTTTCTTT	CASSPGTGVTEAFF
TRBV27	TRBJ1-6	once	TRBD1	TGTGCCAGCAGCTGGACAGGGGTGAATTCACCCCTCCACTTT	CASSWTGVNSPLHF
TRBV7-9	TRBJ2-1	.	TRBD2	TGTGCCAGCAGCTCACAGCTCGGAGCGGGGAAATACAATGAGCAGTTCTTC	CASSSQLGAGKYNEQFF